Here is one TCR beta chain with its context. Its antigen is unidentified. Germline V gene sequence: CDR1 KGHSH, CDR2 LQKENI. V was cut by 5 bases and J by 0 bases, with 11 bases left in between. This CDR3 spans 14 amino acids. This sample is part of a study of OX40 agonist ivuxolimab in advanced cancers. Overall study: Three patients, one with hepatocellular carcinoma and two with cutaneous melanoma, responded partially.

The method was immunoSEQ multiplex PCR; TCRdb's version includes in-frame clones alone and lacks a portion of them. Among 53,000 or so clones listed, roughly 80% were seen once. Study-wide findings and caveats: On average, CD8+ T cells had more expanded clones than CD4+.

The sequences come from CD4+ or CD8+ T cells sorted from blood, collected in a trial of the OX40 agonist ivuxolimab. The source is an adult with an advanced solid tumor such as melanoma, head and neck, liver or kidney cancer. This rearrangement joins TRBV18 to TRBJ2-7; TRBD1 might be the D (6 bases). CDR3 nucleotide sequence: TGTGCCAGCTCATTCGGGACAAACTCCTACGAGCAGTACTTC. Amino acid sequence: CASSFGTNSYEQYF.